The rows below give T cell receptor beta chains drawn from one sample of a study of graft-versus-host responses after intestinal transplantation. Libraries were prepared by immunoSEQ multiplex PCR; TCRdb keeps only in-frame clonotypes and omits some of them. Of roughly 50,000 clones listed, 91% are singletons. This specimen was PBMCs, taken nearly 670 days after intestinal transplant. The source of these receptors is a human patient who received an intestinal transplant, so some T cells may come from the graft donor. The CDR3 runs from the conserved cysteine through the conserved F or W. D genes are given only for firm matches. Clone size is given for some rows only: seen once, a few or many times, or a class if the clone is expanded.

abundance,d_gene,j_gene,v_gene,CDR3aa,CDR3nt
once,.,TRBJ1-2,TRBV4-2,CASSQDTVNGYTF,TGTGCCAGCAGCCAAGATACGGTAAACGGCTACACCTTC
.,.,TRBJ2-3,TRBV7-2,CASSGGTDTQYF,TGTGCCAGCAGCGGGGGGACAGATACGCAGTATTTT
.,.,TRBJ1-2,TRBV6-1,CASSERTGPRDGYTF,TGTGCCAGCAGTGAAAGAACCGGGCCGAGGGATGGCTACACCTTC
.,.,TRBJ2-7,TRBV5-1,CASSPQPWGTPPEQYF,TGCGCCAGCAGCCCCCAGCCATGGGGGACTCCTCCCGAGCAGTACTTC
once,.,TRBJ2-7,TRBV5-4,CASSFGRGEEQYF,TGTGCCAGCAGCTTTGGACGTGGGGAGGAGCAGTACTTC
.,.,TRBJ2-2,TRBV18,CASSLQEPSTGELFF,TGTGCCAGCTCGCTGCAGGAACCGAGCACCGGGGAGCTGTTTTTT
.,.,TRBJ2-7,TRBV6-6,CASRYTGNVGYEQYF,TGTGCCAGCAGATACACAGGGAATGTAGGGTACGAGCAGTACTTC
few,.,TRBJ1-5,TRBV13,CASSLGGPSNQPQHF,TGTGCCAGCAGCTTAGGGGGTCCTAGCAATCAGCCCCAGCATTTT
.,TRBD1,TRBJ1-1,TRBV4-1,CASSQAQGADTEAFF,TGCGCCAGCAGCCAAGCGCAGGGGGCCGACACTGAAGCTTTCTTT
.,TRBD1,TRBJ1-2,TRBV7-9,CASSPGQDYGYTF,TGTGCCAGCAGCCCAGGACAGGATTATGGCTACACCTTC